This entry describes one T cell receptor beta chain. The source of the sample is a study of blood T cell repertoires in COVID-19. For the study at large: COVID-19 samples from acute and convalescent phases originated in the United States, Italy and Spain. The analysed material was cDNA or gDNA that came from T cells, B-cell-depleted T cells, or PBMCs.

Original processing methods: Researchers report that nucleated cell counts were estimated from reference gene primer amplification. Data came from immunoSEQ multiplex PCR; TCRdb stores just in-frame clones and leaves some out. That table supplies the V and J calls and clone size; D and trimming were determined from the DNA. The sample has under 80,000 clones, more than 75% seen once. The sample consisted of peripheral blood. The receptor was derived from a human donor in a cohort sampled during active COVID-19.

The CDR3 DNA reads TGTGCCAGCAGCCTGGGACTAGCGGGGGACTACAATGAGCAGTTCTTC. Translation gives CASSLGLAGDYNEQFF. This rearrangement joins TRBV5-6 to TRBJ2-1, with 14 bases lining up with TRBD2. CDR3 size: 16 residues. The germline CDR1 and CDR2 sequences are SGHDT and YYEEEE. J was trimmed by 3 bases and V by 4 bases; bases with no gene match: 3.